This is a list of T cell receptor beta chains from one sample in a study of OX40 agonist ivuxolimab in advanced cancers. Profiling relied on immunoSEQ multiplex PCR, and the TCRdb table lists in-frame clones only, not all of them. The table lists about 90,000 clones, 80% to 90% of them singletons, with 7.4% in the top ten. Sequencing was performed on CD4+ or CD8+ T cells sorted from blood, taken in a trial of the OX40 agonist ivuxolimab. The receptors originated from an adult with an advanced solid tumor such as melanoma, head and neck, liver or kidney cancer. CDR3s include the opening cysteine and the closing phenylalanine or tryptophan.

CDR3 length	V gene	J gene	CDR3 protein
12	TRBV18	TRBJ2-7	CASSPPIYEQYF
14	TRBV27	TRBJ2-7	CASSSSGRAAEQYF
12	TRBV11-3	TRBJ2-2	CASSPATGELFF
12	TRBV5-5	TRBJ1-2	CASSLDALGYTF
15	TRBV11-3	TRBJ2-3	CASSTRQGRTDTQYF
15	TRBV6-1	TRBJ2-7	CASSVVGRDSYEQYF
14	TRBV27	TRBJ2-7	CASSFRGQPYEQYF
15	TRBV19	TRBJ2-3	CASSMGGREADTQYF
13	TRBV27	TRBJ1-6	CASSEDRESPLHF
15	TRBV18	TRBJ2-5	CASSPSASVAETQYF
14	TRBV6-9	TRBJ2-7	CASSYKGPPYEQYF
13	TRBV2	NA	CATLGRGYYEQYF
13	TRBV6-1	TRBJ1-3	CASGGSSGNTIYF